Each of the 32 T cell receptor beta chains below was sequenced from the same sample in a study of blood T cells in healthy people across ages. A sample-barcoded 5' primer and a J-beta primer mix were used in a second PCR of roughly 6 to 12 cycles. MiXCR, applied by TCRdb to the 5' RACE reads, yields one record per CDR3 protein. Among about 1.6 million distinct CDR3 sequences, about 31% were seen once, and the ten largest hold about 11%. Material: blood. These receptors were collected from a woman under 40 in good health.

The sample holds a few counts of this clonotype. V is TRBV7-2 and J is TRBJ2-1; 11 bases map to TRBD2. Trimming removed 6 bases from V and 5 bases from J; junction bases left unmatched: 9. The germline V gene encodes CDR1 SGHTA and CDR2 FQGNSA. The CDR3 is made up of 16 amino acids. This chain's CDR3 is CASRSSGGSYHNEQFF. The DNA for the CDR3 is TGTGCCAGCAGGTCTAGCGGGGGGTCCTACCACAATGAGCAGTTCTTC.

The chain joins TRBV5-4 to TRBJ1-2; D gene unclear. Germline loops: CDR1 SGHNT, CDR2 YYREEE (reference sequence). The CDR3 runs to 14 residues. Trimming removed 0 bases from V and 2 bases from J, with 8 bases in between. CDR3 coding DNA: TGTGCCAGCAGCTTGGCCGAACAGAACTATGGCTACACCTTC. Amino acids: CASSLAEQNYGYTF. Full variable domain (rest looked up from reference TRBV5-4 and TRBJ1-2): ETGVTQSPTHLIKTRGQQVTLRCSSQSGHNTVSWYQQALGQGPQFIFQYYREEENGRGNFPPRFSGLQFPNYSSELNVNALELDDSALYLCASSLAEQNYGYTFGSGTRLTVV.

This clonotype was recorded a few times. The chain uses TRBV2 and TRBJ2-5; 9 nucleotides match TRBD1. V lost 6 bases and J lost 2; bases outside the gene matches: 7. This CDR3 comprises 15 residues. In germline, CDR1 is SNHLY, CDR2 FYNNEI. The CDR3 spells CASRPGTGNQETQYF. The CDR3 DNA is TGTGCCAGCAGACCCGGGACAGGGAATCAAGAGACCCAGTACTTC. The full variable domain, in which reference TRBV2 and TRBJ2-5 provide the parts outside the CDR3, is EPEVTQTPSHQVTQMGQEVILRCVPISNHLYFYWYRQILGQKVEFLVSFYNNEISEKSEIFDDQFSVERPDGSNFTLKIRSTKLEDSAMYFCASRPGTGNQETQYFGPGTRLLVL.

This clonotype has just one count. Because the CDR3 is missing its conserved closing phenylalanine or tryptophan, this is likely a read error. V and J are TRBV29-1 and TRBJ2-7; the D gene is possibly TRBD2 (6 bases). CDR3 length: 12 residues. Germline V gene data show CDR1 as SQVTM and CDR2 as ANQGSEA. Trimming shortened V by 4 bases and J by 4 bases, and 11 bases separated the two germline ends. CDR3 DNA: TGCAGCGTTGCCGGGAGCTCTTACGAGCAGTACTAC. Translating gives CSVAGSSYEQYY.

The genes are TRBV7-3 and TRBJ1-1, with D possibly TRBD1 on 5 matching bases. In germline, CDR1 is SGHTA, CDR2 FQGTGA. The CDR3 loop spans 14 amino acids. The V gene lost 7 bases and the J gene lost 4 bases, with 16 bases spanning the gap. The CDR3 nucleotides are TGTGCCAGCACCATACCTGGGGGAGGCACTGAAGCTTTCTTT. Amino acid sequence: CASTIPGGGTEAFF.

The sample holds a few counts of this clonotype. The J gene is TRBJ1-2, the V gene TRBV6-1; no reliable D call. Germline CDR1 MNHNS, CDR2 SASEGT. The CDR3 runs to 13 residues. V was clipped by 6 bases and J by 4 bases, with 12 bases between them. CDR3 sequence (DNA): TGTGCCAGCAGGGGAACCTCTTCCTATGGCTACACCTTC. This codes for CASRGTSSYGYTF.

CDR3 bases: TGTGCCACCAGTGGCGGGAGGGGACATGAGCAGTTCTTC. Translation gives CATSGGRGHEQFF. V and J are TRBV24-1 and TRBJ2-1, with TRBD2 matching over 9 bases. The CDR3 length is 13 residues. V lost 5 bases to trimming and J lost 8 bases; unmatched junction nucleotides: 3. Germline V lookup: CDR1 KGHDR, CDR2 SFDVKD.

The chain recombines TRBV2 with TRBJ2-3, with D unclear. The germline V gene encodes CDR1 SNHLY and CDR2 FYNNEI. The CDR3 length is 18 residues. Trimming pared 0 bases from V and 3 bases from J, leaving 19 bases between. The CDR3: CASSEALQAAGRTDTQYF. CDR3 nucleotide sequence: TGTGCCAGCAGTGAAGCGCTCCAGGCAGCAGGAAGGACAGATACGCAGTATTTT. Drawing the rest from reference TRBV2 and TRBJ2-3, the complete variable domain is EPEVTQTPSHQVTQMGQEVILRCVPISNHLYFYWYRQILGQKVEFLVSFYNNEISEKSEIFDDQFSVERPDGSNFTLKIRSTKLEDSAMYFCASSEALQAAGRTDTQYFGPGTRLTVL.

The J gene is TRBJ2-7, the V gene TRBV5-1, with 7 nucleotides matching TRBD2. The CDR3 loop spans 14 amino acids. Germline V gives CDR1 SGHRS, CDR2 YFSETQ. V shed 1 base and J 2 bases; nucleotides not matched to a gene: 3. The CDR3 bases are TGCGCCAGCAGCTTGTGGCGGGAGACCTACGAGCAGTACTTC. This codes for CASSLWRETYEQYF.

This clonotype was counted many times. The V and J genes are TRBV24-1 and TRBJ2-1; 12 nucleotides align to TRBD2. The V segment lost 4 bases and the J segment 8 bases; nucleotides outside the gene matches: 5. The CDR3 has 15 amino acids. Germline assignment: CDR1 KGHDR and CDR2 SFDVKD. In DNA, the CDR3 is TGTGCCACCAGTGACCCTGGGACTAGCGGGCATGAGCAGTTCTTC. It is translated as CATSDPGTSGHEQFF.

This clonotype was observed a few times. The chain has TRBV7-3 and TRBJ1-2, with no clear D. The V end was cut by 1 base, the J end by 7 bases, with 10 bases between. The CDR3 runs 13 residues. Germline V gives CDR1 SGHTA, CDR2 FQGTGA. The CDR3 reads CASSLIGRTGYTF. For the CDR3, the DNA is TGTGCCAGCAGCTTAATCGGTAGAACTGGCTACACCTTC.

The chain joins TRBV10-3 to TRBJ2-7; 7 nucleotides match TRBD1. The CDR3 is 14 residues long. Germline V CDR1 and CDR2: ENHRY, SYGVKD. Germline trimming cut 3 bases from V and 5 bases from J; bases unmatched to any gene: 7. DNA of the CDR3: TGTGCCATCAGTGATTACGACAGGGTCAACGAGCAGTACTTC. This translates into CAISDYDRVNEQYF.

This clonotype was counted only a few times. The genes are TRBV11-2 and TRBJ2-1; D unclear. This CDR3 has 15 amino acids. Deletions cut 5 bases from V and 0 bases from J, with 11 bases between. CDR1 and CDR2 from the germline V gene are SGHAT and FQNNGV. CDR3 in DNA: TGTGCCAGCAGCATCAGCGATAGCTCCTACAATGAGCAGTTCTTC. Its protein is CASSISDSSYNEQFF.

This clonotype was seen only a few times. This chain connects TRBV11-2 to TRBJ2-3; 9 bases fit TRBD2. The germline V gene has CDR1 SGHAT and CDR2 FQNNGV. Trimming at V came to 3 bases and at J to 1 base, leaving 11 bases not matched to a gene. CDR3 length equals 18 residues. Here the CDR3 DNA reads TGTGCCAGCAGCTTCCGCCCTGGAGGCGGGGGGGGCACAGATACGCAGTATTTT. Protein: CASSFRPGGGGGTDTQYF.

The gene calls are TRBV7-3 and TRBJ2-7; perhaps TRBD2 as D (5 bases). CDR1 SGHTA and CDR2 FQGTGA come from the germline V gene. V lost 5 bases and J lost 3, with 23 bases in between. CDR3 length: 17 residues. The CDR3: CASSPQPTRIGLYEQYF. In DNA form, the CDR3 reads TGTGCCAGCAGCCCCCAACCCACTAGGATAGGGCTCTACGAGCAGTACTTC.

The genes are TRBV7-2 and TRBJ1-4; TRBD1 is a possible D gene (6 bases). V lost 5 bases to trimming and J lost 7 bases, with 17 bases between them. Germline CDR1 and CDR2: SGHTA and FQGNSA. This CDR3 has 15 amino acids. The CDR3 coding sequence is TGTGCCAGCAGCCCACAGGGCTTAAGGAGTGAAAAACTGTTTTTT. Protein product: CASSPQGLRSEKLFF.

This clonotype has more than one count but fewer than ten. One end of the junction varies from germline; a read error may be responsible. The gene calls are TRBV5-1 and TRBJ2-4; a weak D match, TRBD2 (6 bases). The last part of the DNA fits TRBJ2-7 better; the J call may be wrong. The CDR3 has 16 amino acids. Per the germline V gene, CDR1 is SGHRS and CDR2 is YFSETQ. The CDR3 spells CASSLKDGSLSCEQYF. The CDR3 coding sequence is TGCGCCAGCAGCTTGAAAGACGGGAGCCTCTCCTGCGAGCAGTACTTC.

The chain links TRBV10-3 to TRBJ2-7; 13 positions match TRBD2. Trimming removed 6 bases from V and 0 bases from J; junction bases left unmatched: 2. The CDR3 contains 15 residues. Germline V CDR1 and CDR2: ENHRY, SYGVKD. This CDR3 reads CAIRGLAGSSYEQYF. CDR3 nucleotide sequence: TGTGCCATCAGGGGACTAGCGGGGTCCTCCTACGAGCAGTACTTC.

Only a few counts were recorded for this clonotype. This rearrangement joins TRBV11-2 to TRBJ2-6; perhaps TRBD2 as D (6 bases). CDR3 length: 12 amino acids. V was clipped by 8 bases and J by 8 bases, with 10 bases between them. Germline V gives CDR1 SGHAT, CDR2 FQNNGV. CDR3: CASDGGTNVLTF. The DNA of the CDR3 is TGTGCCAGCGATGGCGGGACCAACGTCCTGACTTTC.

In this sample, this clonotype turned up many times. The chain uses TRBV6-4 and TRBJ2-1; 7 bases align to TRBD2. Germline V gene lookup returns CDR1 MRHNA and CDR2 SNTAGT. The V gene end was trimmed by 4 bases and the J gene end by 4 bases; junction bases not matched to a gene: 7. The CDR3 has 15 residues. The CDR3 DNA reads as TGTGCCAGCAGTGCCCTCCCAGCGGGGTACAATGAGCAGTTCTTC. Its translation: CASSALPAGYNEQFF.

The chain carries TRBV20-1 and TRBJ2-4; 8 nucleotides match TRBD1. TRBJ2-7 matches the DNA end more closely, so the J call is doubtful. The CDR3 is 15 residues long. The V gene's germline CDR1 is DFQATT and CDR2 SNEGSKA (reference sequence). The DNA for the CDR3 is TGCAGTGCTAGAGAGTTGAGACAGGGGAACTACGAGCAGTACTTC. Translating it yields CSARELRQGNYEQYF.

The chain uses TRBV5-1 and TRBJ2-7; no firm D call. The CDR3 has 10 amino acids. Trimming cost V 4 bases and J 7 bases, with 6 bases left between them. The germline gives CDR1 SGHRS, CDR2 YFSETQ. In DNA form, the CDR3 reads TGCGCCAGCAGCCCAAAGGAGCAGTACTTC. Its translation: CASSPKEQYF.

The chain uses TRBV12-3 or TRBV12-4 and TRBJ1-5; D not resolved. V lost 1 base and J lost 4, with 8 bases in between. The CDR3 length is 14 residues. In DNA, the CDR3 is TGTGCCAGCAGTTTAGGCTTCGAAAATCAGCCCCAGCATTTT. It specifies CASSLGFENQPQHF.

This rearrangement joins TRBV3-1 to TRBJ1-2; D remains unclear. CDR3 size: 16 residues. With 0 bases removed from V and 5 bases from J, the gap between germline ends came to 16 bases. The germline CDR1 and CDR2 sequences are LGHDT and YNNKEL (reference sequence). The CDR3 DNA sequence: TGTGCCAGCAGCCAAGAGGGTAGGCCACCTTCTTATGGCTACACCTTC. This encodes CASSQEGRPPSYGYTF.

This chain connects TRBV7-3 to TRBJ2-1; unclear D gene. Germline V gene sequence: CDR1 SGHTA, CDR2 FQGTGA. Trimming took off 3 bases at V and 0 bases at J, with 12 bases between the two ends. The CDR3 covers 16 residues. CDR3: CASSFYQASSYNEQFF. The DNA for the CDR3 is TGTGCCAGCAGCTTCTATCAGGCTAGCTCCTACAATGAGCAGTTCTTC.

This chain's CDR3 is CASSRKGQEYQETQYF. In DNA, the CDR3 is TGCGCCAGCAGCCGGAAGGGACAGGAGTACCAAGAGACCCAGTACTTC. The chain employs TRBV5-1 and TRBJ2-5; TRBD1 agrees at 8 bases. The CDR3 runs to 16 residues. Germline CDR1 SGHRS, CDR2 YFSETQ. J lost 0 bases, V lost 4 bases, and 8 bases had no gene match. The whole variable domain, filled in from reference TRBV5-1 and TRBJ2-5, reads KAGVTQTPRYLIKTRGQQVTLSCSPISGHRSVSWYQQTPGQGLQFLFEYFSETQRNKGNFPGRFSGRQFSNSRSEMNVSTLELGDSALYLCASSRKGQEYQETQYFGPGTRLLVL.

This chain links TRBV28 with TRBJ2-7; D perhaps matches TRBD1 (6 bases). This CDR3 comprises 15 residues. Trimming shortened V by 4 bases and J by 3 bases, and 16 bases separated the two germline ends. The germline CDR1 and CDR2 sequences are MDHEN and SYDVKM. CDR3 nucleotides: TGTGCCAGCAGTTCTGCCGGGACACCCAACTACGAGCAGTACTTC. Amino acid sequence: CASSSAGTPNYEQYF.

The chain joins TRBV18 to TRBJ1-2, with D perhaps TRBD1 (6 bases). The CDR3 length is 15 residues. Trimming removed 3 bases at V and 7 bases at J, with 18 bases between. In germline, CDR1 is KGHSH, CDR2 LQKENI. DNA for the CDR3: TGTGCCAGCTCACCGGAATCCAGGGGTTCGGTTGGCTACACCTTC. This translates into CASSPESRGSVGYTF.

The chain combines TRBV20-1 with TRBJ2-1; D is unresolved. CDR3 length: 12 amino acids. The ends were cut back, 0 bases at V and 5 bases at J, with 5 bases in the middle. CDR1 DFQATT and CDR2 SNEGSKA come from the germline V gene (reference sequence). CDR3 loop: CSAREGNNEQFF. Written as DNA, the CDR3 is TGCAGTGCTAGAGAGGGAAACAATGAGCAGTTCTTC.

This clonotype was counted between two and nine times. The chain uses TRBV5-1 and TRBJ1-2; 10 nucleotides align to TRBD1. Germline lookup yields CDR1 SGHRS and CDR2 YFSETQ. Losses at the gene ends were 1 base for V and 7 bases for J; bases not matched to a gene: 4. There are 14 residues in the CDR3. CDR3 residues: CASSLQGQGFGYTF. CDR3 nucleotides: TGCGCCAGCAGCTTGCAGGGACAGGGGTTTGGCTACACCTTC.

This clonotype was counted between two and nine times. The CDR3 sequence is CSARDLLWIAGVSDTQYF. The CDR3 DNA reads TGCAGTGCTAGAGATCTGCTGTGGATAGCGGGAGTATCAGATACGCAGTATTTT. This chain uses TRBV20-1 with TRBJ2-3; 9 bases agree with TRBD2. The CDR3 contains 18 residues. The V segment lost 0 bases and the J segment 4 bases; nucleotides outside the gene matches: 14. The germline V gene encodes CDR1 DFQATT and CDR2 SNEGSKA (reference sequence).

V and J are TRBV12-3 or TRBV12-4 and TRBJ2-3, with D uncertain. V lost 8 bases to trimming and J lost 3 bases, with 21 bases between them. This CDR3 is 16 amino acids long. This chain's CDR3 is CASLYRGQLSTDTQYF. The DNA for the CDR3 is TGTGCCAGCCTGTATCGTGGGCAATTGTCGACAGATACGCAGTATTTT.